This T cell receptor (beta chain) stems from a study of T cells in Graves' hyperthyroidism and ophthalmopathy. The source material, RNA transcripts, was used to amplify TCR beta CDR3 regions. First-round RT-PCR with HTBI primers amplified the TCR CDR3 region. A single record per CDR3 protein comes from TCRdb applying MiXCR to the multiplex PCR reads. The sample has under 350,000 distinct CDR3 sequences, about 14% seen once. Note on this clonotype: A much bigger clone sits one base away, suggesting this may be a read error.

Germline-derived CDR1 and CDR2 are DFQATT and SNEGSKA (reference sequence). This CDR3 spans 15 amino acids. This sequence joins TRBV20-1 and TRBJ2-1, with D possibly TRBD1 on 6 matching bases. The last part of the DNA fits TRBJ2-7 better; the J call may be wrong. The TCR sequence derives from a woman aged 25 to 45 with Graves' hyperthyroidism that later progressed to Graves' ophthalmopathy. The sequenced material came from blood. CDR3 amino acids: CSARGHLSSYNEQYF. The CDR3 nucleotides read TGCAGTGCTAGGGGACACCTGAGCTCCTACAATGAGCAGTACTTC.